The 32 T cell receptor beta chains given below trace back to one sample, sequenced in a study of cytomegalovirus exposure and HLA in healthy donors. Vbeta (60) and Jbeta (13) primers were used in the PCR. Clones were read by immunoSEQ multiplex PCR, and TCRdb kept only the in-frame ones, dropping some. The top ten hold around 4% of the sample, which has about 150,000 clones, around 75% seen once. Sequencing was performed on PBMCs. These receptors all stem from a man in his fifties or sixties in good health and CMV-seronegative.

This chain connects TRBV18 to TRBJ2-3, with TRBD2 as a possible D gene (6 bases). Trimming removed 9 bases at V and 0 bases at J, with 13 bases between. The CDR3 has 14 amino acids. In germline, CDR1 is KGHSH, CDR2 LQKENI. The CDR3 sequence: CASREFPSTDTQYF. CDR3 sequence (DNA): TGTGCCAGTCGGGAGTTCCCCAGCACAGATACGCAGTATTTT.

The DNA of the CDR3 is TGTGCCAGCTCGGTACAGGGGGAGAGTGAAAAACTGTTTTTT. This translates into CASSVQGESEKLFF. The J gene is TRBJ1-4, the V gene TRBV18, with TRBD1 identical over 8 bases. With 6 bases clipped from V and 7 bases from J, the junction kept 7 bases outside the gene matches. This CDR3 region has 14 residues. The V gene's germline CDR1 is KGHSH and CDR2 LQKENI.

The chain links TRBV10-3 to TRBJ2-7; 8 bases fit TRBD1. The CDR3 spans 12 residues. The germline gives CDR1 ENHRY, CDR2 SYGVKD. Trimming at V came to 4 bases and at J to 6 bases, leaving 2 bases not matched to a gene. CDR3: CAISGGTGEQYF. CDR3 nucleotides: TGTGCCATCAGTGGGGGGACAGGCGAGCAGTACTTC.

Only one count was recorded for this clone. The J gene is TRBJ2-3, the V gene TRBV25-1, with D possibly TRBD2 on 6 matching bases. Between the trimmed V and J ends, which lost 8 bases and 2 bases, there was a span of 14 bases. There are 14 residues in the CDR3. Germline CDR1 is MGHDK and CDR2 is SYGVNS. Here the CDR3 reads CASGEETHTDTQYF. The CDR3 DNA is TGTGCCAGCGGGGAGGAGACGCACACAGATACGCAGTATTTT.

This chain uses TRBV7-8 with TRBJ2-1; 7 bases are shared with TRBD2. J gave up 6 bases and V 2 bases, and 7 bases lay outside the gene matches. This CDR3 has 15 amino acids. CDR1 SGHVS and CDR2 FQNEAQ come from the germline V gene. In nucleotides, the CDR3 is TGTGCCAGCAGCTTATGGGGGGGAAACGCCAATGAGCAGTTCTTC. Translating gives CASSLWGGNANEQFF.

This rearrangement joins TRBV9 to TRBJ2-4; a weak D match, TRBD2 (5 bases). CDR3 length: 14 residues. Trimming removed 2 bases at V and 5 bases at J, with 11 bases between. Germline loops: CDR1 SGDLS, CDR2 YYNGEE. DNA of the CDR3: TGTGCCAGCAGCGTCGGACTCTTGGAAAACATTCAGTACTTC. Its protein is CASSVGLLENIQYF.

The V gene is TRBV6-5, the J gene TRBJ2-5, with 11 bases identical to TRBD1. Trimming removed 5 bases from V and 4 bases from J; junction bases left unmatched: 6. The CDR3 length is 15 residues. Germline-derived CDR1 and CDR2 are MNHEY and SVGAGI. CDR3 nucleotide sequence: TGTGCCAGCAGTCGGACAGGGGGCGGAGGAGAGACCCAGTACTTC. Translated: CASSRTGGGGETQYF.

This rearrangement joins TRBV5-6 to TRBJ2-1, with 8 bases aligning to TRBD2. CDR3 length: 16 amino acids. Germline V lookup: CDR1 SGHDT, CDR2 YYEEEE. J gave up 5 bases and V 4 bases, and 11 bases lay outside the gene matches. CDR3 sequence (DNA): TGTGCCAGCAGCCCTAAGGCGCGGGGGGCTGACAATGAGCAGTTCTTC. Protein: CASSPKARGADNEQFF.

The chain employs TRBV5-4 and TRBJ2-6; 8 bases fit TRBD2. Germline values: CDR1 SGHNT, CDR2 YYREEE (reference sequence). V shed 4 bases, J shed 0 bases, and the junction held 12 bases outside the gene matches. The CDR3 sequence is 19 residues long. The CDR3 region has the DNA TGTGCCAGCAGCGTGGGACTAGTTCCCTCTCGCTCTGGGGCCAACGTCCTGACTTTC. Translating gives CASSVGLVPSRSGANVLTF.

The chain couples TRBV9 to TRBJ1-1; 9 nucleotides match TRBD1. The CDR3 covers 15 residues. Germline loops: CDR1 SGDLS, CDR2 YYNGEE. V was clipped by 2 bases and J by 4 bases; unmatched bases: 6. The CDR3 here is CASSVTGGDRTEAFF. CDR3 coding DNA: TGTGCCAGCAGCGTGACAGGGGGTGATCGCACTGAAGCTTTCTTT.

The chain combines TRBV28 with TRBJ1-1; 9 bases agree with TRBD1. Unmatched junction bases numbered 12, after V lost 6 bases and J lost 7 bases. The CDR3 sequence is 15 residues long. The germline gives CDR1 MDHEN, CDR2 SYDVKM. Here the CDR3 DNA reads TGTGCCAGCAGCTTGGACAGGGGCAAGCTGAGTGAAGCTTTCTTT. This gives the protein CASSLDRGKLSEAFF.

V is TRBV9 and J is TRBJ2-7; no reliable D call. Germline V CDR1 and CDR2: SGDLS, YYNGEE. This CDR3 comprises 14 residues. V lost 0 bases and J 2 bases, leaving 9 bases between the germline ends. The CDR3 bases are TGTGCCAGCAGCGTAGGGGTCACTACCTACGAGCAGTACTTC. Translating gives CASSVGVTTYEQYF.

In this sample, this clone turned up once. The DNA for the CDR3 is TGCGCCAGCAGCCAAGATGGGCTTGTACCCACCTACGAGCAGTACTTC. Protein: CASSQDGLVPTYEQYF. V and J are TRBV4-1 and TRBJ2-7; D gene ambiguous. Trimming removed 0 bases from V and 2 bases from J, with 14 bases in between. This CDR3 spans 16 amino acids. CDR1 is MGHRA and CDR2 is YSYEKL in the germline V gene.

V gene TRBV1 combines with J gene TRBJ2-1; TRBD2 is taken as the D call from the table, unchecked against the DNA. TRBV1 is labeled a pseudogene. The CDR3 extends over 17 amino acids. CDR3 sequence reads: CTSSQDLGLSSGREQFF. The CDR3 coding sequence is TGCACCAGCAGCCAAGATCTCGGCCTATCTAGCGGGAGAGAGCAGTTCTTC.

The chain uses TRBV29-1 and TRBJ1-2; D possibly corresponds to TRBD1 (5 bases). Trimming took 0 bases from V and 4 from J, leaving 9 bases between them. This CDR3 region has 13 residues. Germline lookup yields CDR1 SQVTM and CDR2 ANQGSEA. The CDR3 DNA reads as TGCAGCGTTGAAGATCAGGGCAGCTATGGCTACACCTTC. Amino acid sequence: CSVEDQGSYGYTF. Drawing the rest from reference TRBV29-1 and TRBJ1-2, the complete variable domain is SAVISQKPSRDICQRGTSLTIQCQVDSQVTMMFWYRQQPGQSLTLIATANQGSEATYESGFVIDKFPISRPNLTFSTLTVSNMSPEDSSIYLCSVEDQGSYGYTFGSGTRLTVV.

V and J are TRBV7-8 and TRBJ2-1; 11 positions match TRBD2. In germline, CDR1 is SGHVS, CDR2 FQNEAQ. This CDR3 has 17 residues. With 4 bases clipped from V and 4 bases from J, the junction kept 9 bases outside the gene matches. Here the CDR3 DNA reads TGTGCCAGCAGCTCCACTAGCGGGAGTCATCTATACAATGAGCAGTTCTTC. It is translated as CASSSTSGSHLYNEQFF.

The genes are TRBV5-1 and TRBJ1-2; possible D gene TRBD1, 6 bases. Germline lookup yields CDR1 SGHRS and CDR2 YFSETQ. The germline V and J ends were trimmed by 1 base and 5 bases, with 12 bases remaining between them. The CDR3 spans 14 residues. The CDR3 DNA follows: TGCGCCAGCAGCTTGCAGGGGACGGAGTATGGCTACACCTTC. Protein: CASSLQGTEYGYTF.

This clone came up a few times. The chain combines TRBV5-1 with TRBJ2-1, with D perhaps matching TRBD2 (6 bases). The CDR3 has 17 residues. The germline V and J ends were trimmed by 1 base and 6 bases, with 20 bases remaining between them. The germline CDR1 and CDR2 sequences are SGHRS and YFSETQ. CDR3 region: CASSLSLLAGVVNEQFF. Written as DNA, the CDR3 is TGCGCCAGCAGCTTGTCCTTACTAGCAGGAGTTGTCAATGAGCAGTTCTTC.

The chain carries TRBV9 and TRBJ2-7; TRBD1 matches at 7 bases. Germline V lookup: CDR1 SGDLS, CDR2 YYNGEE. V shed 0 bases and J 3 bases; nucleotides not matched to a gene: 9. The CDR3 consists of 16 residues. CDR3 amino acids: CASSVGVDRPNYEQYF. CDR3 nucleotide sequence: TGTGCCAGCAGCGTAGGGGTGGACAGGCCCAACTACGAGCAGTACTTC.

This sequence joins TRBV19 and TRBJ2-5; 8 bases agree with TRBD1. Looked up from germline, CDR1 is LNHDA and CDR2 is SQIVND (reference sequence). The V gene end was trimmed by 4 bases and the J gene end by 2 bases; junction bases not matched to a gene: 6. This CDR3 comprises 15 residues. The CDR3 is CASSKGTGWQETQYF. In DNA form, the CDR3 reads TGTGCCAGTAGTAAAGGGACAGGATGGCAAGAGACCCAGTACTTC.

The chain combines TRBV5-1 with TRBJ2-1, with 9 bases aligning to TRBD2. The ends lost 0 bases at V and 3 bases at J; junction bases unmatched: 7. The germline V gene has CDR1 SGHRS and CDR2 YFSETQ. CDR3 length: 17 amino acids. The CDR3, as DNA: TGCGCCAGCAGCTTGGCGGTGGGGCGGGAGGGCTACAATGAGCAGTTCTTC. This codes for CASSLAVGREGYNEQFF.

The chain's CDR3 is CASSSAGGTGNTIYF. In DNA form, the CDR3 reads TGCGCCAGCAGCTCCGCGGGGGGCACTGGAAACACCATATATTTT. J is TRBJ1-3 and V is TRBV5-1, with D perhaps TRBD1 (6 bases). The CDR3 has 15 residues. Germline loops: CDR1 SGHRS, CDR2 YFSETQ. V was clipped by 3 bases and J by 2 bases, with 12 bases between them.

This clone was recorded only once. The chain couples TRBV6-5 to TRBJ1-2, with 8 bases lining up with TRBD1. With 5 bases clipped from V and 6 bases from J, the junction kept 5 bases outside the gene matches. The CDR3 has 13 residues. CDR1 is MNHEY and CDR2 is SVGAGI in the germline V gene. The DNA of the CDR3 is TGTGCCAGCAGTCCCCAGGGGGCTAATGGCTACACCTTC. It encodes CASSPQGANGYTF.

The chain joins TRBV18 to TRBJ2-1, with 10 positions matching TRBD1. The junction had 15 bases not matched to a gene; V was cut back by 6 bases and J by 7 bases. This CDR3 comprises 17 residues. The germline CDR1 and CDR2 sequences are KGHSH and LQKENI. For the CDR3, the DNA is TGTGCCAGCTCCCTCGGGACAGGGGTCTCCTCTCGGAATGAGCAGTTCTTC. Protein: CASSLGTGVSSRNEQFF.

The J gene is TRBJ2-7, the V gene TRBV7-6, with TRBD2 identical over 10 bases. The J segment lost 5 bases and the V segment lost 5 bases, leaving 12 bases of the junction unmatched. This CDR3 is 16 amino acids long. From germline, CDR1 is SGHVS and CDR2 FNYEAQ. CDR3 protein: CASSVTSSGSSNEQYF. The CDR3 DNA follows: TGTGCCAGCAGCGTCACGTCTAGCGGGAGTTCCAACGAGCAGTACTTC.

The CDR3 loop reads CASSFGQGTNYEQYF. The CDR3 DNA sequence: TGTGCCAGCAGCTTCGGACAGGGAACAAACTACGAGCAGTACTTC. This chain joins TRBV7-8 and TRBJ2-7, with 8 bases identical to TRBD1. This CDR3 is 15 amino acids long. CDR1 and CDR2 from the germline V gene are SGHVS and FQNEAQ. The junction had 7 bases not matched to a gene; V was cut back by 3 bases and J by 3 bases. The full variable domain, completed using reference TRBV7-8 and TRBJ2-7, is GAGVSQSPRYKVAKRGQDVALRCDPISGHVSLFWYQQALGQGPEFLTYFQNEAQLDKSGLPSDRFFAERPEGSVSTLKIQRTQQEDSAVYLCASSFGQGTNYEQYFGPGTRLTVT.

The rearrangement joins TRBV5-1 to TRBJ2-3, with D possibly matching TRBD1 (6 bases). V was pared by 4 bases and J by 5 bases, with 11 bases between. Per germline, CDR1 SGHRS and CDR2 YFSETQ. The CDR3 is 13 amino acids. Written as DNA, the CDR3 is TGCGCCAGCAGCCTAAACAGGGAAGATACGCAGTATTTT. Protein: CASSLNREDTQYF.

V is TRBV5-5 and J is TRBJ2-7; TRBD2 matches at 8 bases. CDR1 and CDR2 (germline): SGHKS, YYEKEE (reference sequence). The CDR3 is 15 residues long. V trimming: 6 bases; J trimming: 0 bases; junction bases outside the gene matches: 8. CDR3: CASTLPGGSSYEQYF. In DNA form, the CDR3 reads TGTGCCAGCACCCTCCCGGGGGGGAGCTCCTACGAGCAGTACTTC.

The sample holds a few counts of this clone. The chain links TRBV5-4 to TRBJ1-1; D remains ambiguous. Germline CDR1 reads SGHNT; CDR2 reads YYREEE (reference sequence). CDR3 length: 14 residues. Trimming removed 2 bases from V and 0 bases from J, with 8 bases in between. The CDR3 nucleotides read TGTGCCAGCAGCTTCCTGAACATGAACACTGAAGCTTTCTTT. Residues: CASSFLNMNTEAFF. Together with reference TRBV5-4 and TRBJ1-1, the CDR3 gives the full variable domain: ETGVTQSPTHLIKTRGQQVTLRCSSQSGHNTVSWYQQALGQGPQFIFQYYREEENGRGNFPPRFSGLQFPNYSSELNVNALELDDSALYLCASSFLNMNTEAFFGQGTRLTVV.

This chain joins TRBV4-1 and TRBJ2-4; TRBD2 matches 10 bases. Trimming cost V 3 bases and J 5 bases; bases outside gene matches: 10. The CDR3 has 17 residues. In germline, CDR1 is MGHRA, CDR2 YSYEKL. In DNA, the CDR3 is TGCGCCAGCAGCCAGCCTTTGAGCGGGAGGGCCCAAAACATTCAGTACTTC. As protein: CASSQPLSGRAQNIQYF.

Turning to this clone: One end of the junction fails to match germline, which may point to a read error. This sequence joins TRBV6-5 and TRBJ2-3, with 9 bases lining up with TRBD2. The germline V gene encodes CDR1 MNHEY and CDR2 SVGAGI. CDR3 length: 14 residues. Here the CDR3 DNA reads TGTGCCACCAGTAGCGGGAGAGGCACAGATACGCAGTATTTT. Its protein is CATSSGRGTDTQYF.

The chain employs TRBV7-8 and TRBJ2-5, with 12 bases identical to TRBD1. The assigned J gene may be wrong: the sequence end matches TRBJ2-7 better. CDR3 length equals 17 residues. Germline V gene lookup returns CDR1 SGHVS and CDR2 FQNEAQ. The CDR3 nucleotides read TGTGCCAGCAGCCCTAACGGAGGGACAGGGGGCCTGTACGAGCAGTACTTC. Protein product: CASSPNGGTGGLYEQYF.